This T cell receptor beta chain appears in the sequencing data of a study of beta chain features in type 1 diabetes. Germline loops: CDR1 SGHRS, CDR2 YFSETQ. CDR3 length: 15 residues. V was clipped by 4 bases and J by 1 base; unmatched bases: 6. The entirety of the isolated RNA underwent reverse transcription, so expressed TCRB transcripts were sequenced. Here immunoSEQ multiplex PCR was the method, and the copy in TCRdb shows in-frame clones only, minus some. The sample carries about 260,000 clones, roughly two thirds recorded once. Sequenced material: naive CD4+ T cells from blood. This rearrangement joins TRBV5-1 to TRBJ2-3; TRBD1 aligns across 7 bases. The source of this sequence is a man aged 30-40 years in good health. The CDR3 spells CASSGAGTGTDTQYF. As DNA, the CDR3 is TGCGCCAGCAGCGGGGCCGGGACAGGCACAGATACGCAGTATTTT.